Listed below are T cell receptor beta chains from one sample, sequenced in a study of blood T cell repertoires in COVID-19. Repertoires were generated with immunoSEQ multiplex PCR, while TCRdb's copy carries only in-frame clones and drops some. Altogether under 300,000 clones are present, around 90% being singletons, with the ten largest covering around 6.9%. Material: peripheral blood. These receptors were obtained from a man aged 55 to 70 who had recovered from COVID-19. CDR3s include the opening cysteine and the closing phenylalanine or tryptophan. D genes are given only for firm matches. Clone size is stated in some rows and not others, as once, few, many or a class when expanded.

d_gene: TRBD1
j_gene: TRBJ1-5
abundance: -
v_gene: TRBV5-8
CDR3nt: TGTGCCAGCAGCCCGACGGGACAGGGACTTAGCAATCAGCCCCAGCATTTT
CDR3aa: CASSPTGQGLSNQPQHF

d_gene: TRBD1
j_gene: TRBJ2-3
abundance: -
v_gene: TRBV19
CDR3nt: TGTGCCAGTAGTATGGGCCAGGGGGAAGATACGCAGTATTTT
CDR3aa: CASSMGQGEDTQYF

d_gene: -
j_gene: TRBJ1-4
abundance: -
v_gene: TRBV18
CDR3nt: TGTGCCAGCTCACCATTTGCGACATTCGAAAAACTGTTTTTT
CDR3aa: CASSPFATFEKLFF

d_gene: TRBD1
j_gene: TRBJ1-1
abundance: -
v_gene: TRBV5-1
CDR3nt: TGCGCCAGCAGCTTCAGGGGGCGAGGCACTGAAGCTTTCTTT
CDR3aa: CASSFRGRGTEAFF

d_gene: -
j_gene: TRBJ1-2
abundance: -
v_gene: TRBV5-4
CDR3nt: TGTGCCAGCAGCTTGGCCGGCGGGTTGGGTTATGGCTACACCTTC
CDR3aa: CASSLAGGLGYGYTF

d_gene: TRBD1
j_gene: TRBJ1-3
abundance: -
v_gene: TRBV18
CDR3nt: TGTGCCAGCTCACCGGACAGGGGAAACACCATATATTTT
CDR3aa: CASSPDRGNTIYF

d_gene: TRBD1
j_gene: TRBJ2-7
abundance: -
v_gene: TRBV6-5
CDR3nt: TGTGCCAGCAGTACCCGGGACAGGGGAACCTACGAGCAGTACTTC
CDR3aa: CASSTRDRGTYEQYF

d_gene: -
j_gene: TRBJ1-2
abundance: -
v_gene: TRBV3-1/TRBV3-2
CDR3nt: TGTGCCAGCAGCCAAGCCCCTTATGGCTACACCTTC
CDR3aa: CASSQAPYGYTF

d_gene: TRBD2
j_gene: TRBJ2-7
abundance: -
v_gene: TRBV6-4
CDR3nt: TGTGCCAGCAGTGTTCGTAGCGGGGAGGGCTACGAGCAGTACTTC
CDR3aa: CASSVRSGEGYEQYF

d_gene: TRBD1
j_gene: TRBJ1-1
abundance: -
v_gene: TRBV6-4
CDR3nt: TGTGCCAGCAGTGAGCAAACAGGGGGCAGGGAAAACACTGAAGCTTTCTTT
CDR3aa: CASSEQTGGRENTEAFF

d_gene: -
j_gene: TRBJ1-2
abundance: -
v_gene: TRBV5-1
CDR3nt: TGCGCCAGCAGCTTGCGAGTAGGGGCCATCTATGGCTACACCTTC
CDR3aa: CASSLRVGAIYGYTF

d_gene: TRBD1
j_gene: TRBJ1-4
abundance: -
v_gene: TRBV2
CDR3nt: TGTGCCAGCAGGAGACAGGGGGTTTGGACTAATGAAAAACTGTTTTTT
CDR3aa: CASRRQGVWTNEKLFF

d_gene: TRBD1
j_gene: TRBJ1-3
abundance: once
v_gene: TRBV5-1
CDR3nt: TGCGCCAGCAGCTTGGCTGCGCAGGGGGCCAACACCATATATTTT
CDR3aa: CASSLAAQGANTIYF

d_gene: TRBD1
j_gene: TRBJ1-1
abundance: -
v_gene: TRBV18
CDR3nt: TGTGCCAGCTCACCTGGGACAGGGTACACTGAAGCTTTCTTT
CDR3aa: CASSPGTGYTEAFF

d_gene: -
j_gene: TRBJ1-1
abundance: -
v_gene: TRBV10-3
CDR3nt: TGTGCCATCACTGAATACCCAGGCACTGAAGCTTTCTTT
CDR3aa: CAITEYPGTEAFF

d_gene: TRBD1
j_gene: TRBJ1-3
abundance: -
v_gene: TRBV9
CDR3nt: TGTGCCAGCAGCGTAGACCCGAGGACAGGGGGCGAACGCTCTGGAAACACCATATATTTT
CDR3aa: CASSVDPRTGGERSGNTIYF

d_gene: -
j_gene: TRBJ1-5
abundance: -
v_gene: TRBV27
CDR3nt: TGTGCCAGCAGTTTGCAATTTGGGAGGAGGGAACAGCCCCAGCATTTT
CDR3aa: CASSLQFGRREQPQHF

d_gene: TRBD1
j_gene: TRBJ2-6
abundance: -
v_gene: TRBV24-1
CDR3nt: TGTGCCACCAGTGATTTTGGGACAGGGTCCTCTGGGGCCAACGTCCTGACTTTC
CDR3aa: CATSDFGTGSSGANVLTF

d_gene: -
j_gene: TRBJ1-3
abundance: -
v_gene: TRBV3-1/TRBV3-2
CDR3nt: TGTGCCAGCAGCCGCAGGGTTGGAAACACCATATATTTT
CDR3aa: CASSRRVGNTIYF

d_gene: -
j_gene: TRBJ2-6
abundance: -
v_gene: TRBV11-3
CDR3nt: TGTGCCAGCAGCCGGGGACCTCCCGGAGGGGCTGGGGCCAACGTCCTGACTTTC
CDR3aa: CASSRGPPGGAGANVLTF

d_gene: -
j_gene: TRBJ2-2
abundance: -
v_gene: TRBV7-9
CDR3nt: TGTGCCAGCAGCTATCCAGGGTTCAACACCGGGGAGCTGTTTTTT
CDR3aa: CASSYPGFNTGELFF

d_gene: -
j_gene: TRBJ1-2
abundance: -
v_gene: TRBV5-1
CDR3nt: TGCGCCAGCAGCTTGGAGGGAGTCCGCTATGGCTACACCTTC
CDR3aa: CASSLEGVRYGYTF

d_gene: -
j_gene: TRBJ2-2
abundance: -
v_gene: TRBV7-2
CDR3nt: TGTGCCAGCATCATGAACACCGGGGAGCTGTTTTTT
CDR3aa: CASIMNTGELFF

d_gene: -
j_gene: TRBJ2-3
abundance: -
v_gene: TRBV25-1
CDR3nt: TGTGCCAGCAGTGCCCCCGGGTGGGATACGCAGTATTTT
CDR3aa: CASSAPGWDTQYF

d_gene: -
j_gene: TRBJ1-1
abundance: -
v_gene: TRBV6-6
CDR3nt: TGTGCCAGCAGGGGGAGGGGGAGGGTCACTGAAGCTTTCTTT
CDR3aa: CASRGRGRVTEAFF

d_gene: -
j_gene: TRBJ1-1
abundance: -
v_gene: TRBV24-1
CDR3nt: TGTGCCACCAGTGATTTTACAGGTTCTGAAGCTTTCTTT
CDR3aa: CATSDFTGSEAFF

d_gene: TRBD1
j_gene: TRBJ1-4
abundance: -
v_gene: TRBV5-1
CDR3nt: TGCGCCAGCAGCGGGGACAGAGGGGAAAAACTGTTTTTT
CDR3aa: CASSGDRGEKLFF

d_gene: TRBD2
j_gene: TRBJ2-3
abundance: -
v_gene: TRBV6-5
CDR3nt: TGTGCCAGCAGATCCGGGACTAGGAACACAGATACGCAGTATTTT
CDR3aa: CASRSGTRNTDTQYF

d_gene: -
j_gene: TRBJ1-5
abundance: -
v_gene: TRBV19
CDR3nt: TGTGCCAGTAGTATAGTGGACAGCCCTGTGCCTTATTATAGCAATCAGCCCCAGCATTTT
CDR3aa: CASSIVDSPVPYYSNQPQHF

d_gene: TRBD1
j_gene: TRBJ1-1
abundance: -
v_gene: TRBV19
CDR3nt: TGTGCCAGTAGTAAGGGACAGGGGGATCGAGCTTTCTTT
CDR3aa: CASSKGQGDRAFF

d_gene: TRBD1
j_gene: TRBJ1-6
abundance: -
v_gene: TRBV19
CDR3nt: TGTGCCAGTAGCTGGGACAGATATAATTCACCCCTCCACTTT
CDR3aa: CASSWDRYNSPLHF

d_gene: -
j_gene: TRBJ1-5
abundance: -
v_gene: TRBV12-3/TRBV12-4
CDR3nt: TGTGCCAGCAGTCGGAACAGTGAGCCCCAGCATTTT
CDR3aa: CASSRNSEPQHF

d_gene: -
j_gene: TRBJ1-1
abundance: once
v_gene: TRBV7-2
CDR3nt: TGTGCCAGCAGCTTTCATCCCAACACTGAAGCTTTCTTT
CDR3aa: CASSFHPNTEAFF

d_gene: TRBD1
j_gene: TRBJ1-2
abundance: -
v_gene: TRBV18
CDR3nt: TGTGCCAGCTCACCCATACAGGGGATCGAGACAGACTATGGCTACACCTTC
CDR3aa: CASSPIQGIETDYGYTF

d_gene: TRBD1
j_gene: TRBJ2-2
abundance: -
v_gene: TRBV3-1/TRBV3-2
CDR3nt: TGTGCCAGCAGCCCCAGCGGACAGGGAACCGGGGAGCTGTTTTTT
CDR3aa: CASSPSGQGTGELFF

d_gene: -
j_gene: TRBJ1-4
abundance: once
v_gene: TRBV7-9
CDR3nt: TGTGCCAGCAGCTTAGGAGGAGGGTTTGGGGAAAAACTGTTTTTT
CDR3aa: CASSLGGGFGEKLFF

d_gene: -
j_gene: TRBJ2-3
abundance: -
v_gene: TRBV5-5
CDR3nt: TGTGCCAGCAGCGAAGACATTGGGGCCTACGGCACAGATACGCAGTATTTT
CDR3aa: CASSEDIGAYGTDTQYF

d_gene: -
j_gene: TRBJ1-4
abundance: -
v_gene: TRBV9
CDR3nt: TGTGCCAGCAGCGTCTTCGGTCGGGCTAATGAAAAACTGTTTTTT
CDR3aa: CASSVFGRANEKLFF

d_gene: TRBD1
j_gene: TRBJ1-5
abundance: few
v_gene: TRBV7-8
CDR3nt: TGTGCCAGCCGGACCGGGACAGGGTTTTATAGCAATCAGCCCCAGCATTTT
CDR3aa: CASRTGTGFYSNQPQHF

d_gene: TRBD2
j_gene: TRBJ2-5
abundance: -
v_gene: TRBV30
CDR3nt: TGTGCCTGGACTAGCGGGGGGTCCAGGACCCAGTACTTC
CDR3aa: CAWTSGGSRTQYF

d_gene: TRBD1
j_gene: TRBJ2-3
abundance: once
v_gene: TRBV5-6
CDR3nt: TGTGCCAGCAGCAGGGACAGGGGGGTTGTAGATACGCAGTATTTT
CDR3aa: CASSRDRGVVDTQYF

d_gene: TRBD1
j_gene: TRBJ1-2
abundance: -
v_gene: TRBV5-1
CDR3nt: TGCGCCAGCAGCTTGGATAACAGGGGGCGCAGGGACTATGGCTACACCTTC
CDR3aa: CASSLDNRGRRDYGYTF

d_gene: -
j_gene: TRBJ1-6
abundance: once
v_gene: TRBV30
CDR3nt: TGTGCCTGGAGCCGGGAACAGGGTGACTATAATTCACCCCTCCACTTT
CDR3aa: CAWSREQGDYNSPLHF

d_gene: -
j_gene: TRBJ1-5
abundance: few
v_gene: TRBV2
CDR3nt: TGTGCCAGCAGTGAAGGTCCCTATCAGCCCCAGCATTTT
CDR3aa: CASSEGPYQPQHF

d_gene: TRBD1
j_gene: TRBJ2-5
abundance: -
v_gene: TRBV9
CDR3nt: TGTGCCAGCAGCCACCCGACAGGGGGCATCGAGACCCAGTACTTC
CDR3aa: CASSHPTGGIETQYF

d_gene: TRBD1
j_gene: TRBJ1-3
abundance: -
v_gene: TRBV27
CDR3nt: TGTGCCAGCAGTTTATCGTCAGGGGGCGGAAACACCATATATTTT
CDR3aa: CASSLSSGGGNTIYF

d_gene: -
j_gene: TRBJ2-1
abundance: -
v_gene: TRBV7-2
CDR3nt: TGTGCCAGCAGCCCCCGGGGAGGCAATGAGCAGTTCTTC
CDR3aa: CASSPRGGNEQFF

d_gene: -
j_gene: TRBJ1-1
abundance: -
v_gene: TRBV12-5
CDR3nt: TGTGCTAGTGGTTTAAGTGGACTGGGAAACACTGAAGCTTTCTTT
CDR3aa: CASGLSGLGNTEAFF

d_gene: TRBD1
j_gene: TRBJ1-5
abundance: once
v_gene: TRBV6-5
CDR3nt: TGTGCCAGCAGTTATTCCTGGGGCAGGGGGGCCCAGCATTTT
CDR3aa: CASSYSWGRGAQHF

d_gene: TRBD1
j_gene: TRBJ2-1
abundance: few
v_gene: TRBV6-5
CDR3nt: TGTGCCAGCAGTCGGACAGGTGAGCAGTTCTTC
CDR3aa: CASSRTGEQFF

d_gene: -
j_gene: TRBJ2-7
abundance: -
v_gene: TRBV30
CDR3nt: TGTGCCTGGAGTGTACAGGGTTTCCAGTCTTACGAGCAGTACTTC
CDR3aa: CAWSVQGFQSYEQYF